The 19 T cell receptor beta chains given below trace back to one sample, sequenced in a study of radiotherapy plus CTLA-4 blockade in lung cancer. The repertoire was sequenced with immunoSEQ multiplex PCR; TCRdb's copy has only in-frame clones and lacks some. In the table there are tens of thousands of clones, 88% of which are singletons. This sample comprised peripheral blood, obtained from a patient treated with radiotherapy plus ipilimumab. These receptors originate from a human donor with non-small cell lung cancer whose response to radiotherapy plus ipilimumab could not be evaluated.

The CDR3, as DNA: TGTGCCAGCAGCTTTATGGAGACTAGCCTCTACGAGCAGTACTTC. This sequence encodes CASSFMETSLYEQYF. This chain joins TRBV5-6 and TRBJ2-7; 7 bases align to TRBD2. V shed 2 bases, J shed 3 bases, and the junction held 8 bases outside the gene matches. CDR3 size: 15 residues. Germline V gives CDR1 SGHDT, CDR2 YYEEEE.

This chain links TRBV15 with TRBJ1-4; D not certain. From germline, CDR1 is LNHNV and CDR2 YYDKDF (reference sequence). The CDR3 runs 14 residues. V was trimmed by 0 bases and J by 7 bases, leaving 9 bases between them. The CDR3 DNA sequence: TGTGCCACCAGCAGAGATCGCGGGAGTGAAAAACTGTTTTTT. This translates into CATSRDRGSEKLFF.

The chain uses TRBV6-1 and TRBJ1-1; D is uncertain. Germline CDR1 MNHNS, CDR2 SASEGT. This CDR3 spans 15 amino acids. V lost 4 bases and J lost 3, with 15 bases in between. CDR3 nucleotide sequence: TGTGCCAGCAGTGGAGGGAGTCTTCCTTACACTGAAGCTTTCTTT. Its protein is CASSGGSLPYTEAFF.

The chain links TRBV7-2 to TRBJ2-7; D might be TRBD2 (5 bases). The CDR3 runs 13 residues. With 4 bases removed from V and 4 bases from J, the gap between germline ends came to 11 bases. Germline-derived CDR1 and CDR2 are SGHTA and FQGNSA. CDR3 loop: CASSSQGGYEQYF. DNA for the CDR3: TGTGCCAGCAGCTCCCAAGGCGGGTACGAGCAGTACTTC.

Only one count was recorded for this clone. The chain carries TRBV25-1 and TRBJ1-5, with D unclear. Trimming took off 3 bases at V and 6 bases at J, with 6 bases between the two ends. The CDR3 extends over 12 amino acids. Germline-derived CDR1 and CDR2 are MGHDK and SYGVNS. The CDR3, as DNA: TGTGCCAGCAGTGACGGGGTTCAGCCCCAGCATTTT. Encoded protein: CASSDGVQPQHF.

The chain links TRBV19 to TRBJ1-4; 11 bases agree with TRBD1. Germline V gene data show CDR1 as LNHDA and CDR2 as SQIVND (reference sequence). After removal of 3 bases from V and 2 bases from J, the junction contained 11 bases not matched to a gene. The CDR3 spans 19 residues. CDR3: CASSISGQGARMTNEKLFF. The CDR3 DNA sequence: TGTGCCAGTAGTATTTCCGGACAGGGGGCGCGAATGACTAATGAAAAACTGTTTTTT.

The chain is built from TRBV29-1 and TRBJ2-1; 7 nucleotides align to TRBD1. The CDR3 covers 11 residues. V shed 7 bases, J shed 8 bases, and the junction held 5 bases outside the gene matches. Per germline, CDR1 SQVTM and CDR2 ANQGSEA. CDR3 sequence reads: CSDYRGDEQFF. CDR3 nucleotides: TGCAGCGACTACAGGGGCGATGAGCAGTTCTTC.

The chain carries TRBV23-1 and TRBJ2-2; D is uncertain. TRBV23-1 carries the ORF label, with uncertain function. V was cut by 4 bases and J by 7 bases, with 4 bases left in between. The CDR3 runs 11 residues. CDR3 DNA sequence: TGCGCCAGCAGTCTAGACGGGGAGCTGTTTTTT. As protein: CASSLDGELFF.

The V gene is TRBV7-2, the J gene TRBJ2-5; 9 bases map to TRBD1. This CDR3 spans 14 amino acids. Germline V gives CDR1 SGHTA, CDR2 FQGNSA. V lost 5 bases, J lost 5 bases, and 6 bases stayed unmatched. CDR3 nucleotide sequence: TGTGCCAGCAGCGAGGACAGGGGCCGGGAGACCCAGTACTTC. It translates to CASSEDRGRETQYF.

This chain links TRBV6-6 with TRBJ2-1; 12 bases map to TRBD1. V lost 6 bases to trimming and J lost 9 bases; unmatched junction nucleotides: 6. The CDR3 length is 14 residues. Germline-derived CDR1 and CDR2 are MNHNY and SVGAGI (reference sequence). Here the CDR3 DNA reads TGTGCCAGCAGGCCGGGACAGGGGGCTTCTGAGCAGTTCTTC. Its protein is CASRPGQGASEQFF.

This chain connects TRBV5-1 to TRBJ2-7, with D possibly matching TRBD1 (6 bases). Germline assignment: CDR1 SGHRS and CDR2 YFSETQ. The CDR3 spans 12 residues. V was pared by 4 bases and J by 6 bases, with 11 bases between. CDR3 bases: TGCGCCAGCAGCCCTACAGGGCTCGAGCAGTACTTC. Protein product: CASSPTGLEQYF.

This clone was picked up one time. The gene calls are TRBV9 and TRBJ2-6, with a tentative D call TRBD2 (5 bases). Per germline, CDR1 SGDLS and CDR2 YYNGEE. This CDR3 has 16 amino acids. Trimming shortened V by 3 bases and J by 4 bases, and 14 bases separated the two germline ends. The CDR3 nucleotides read TGTGCCAGCAGCGGGTGGAGGTCCTCAGGGGCCAACGTCCTGACTTTC. This gives the protein CASSGWRSSGANVLTF. Full variable domain (missing parts from reference TRBV9 and TRBJ2-6): DSGVTQTPKHLITATGQRVTLRCSPRSGDLSVYWYQQSLDQGLQFLIQYYNGEERAKGNILERFSAQQFPDLHSELNLSSLELGDSALYFCASSGWRSSGANVLTFGAGSRLTVL.

The chain couples TRBV27 to TRBJ2-2; D is unresolved. CDR1 is MNHEY and CDR2 is SMNVEV in the germline V gene (reference sequence). The CDR3 runs to 15 residues. V was cut by 1 base and J by 4 bases, with 10 bases left in between. DNA of the CDR3: TGTGCCAGCAGTTTATTGGCAGATTCCACCGGGGAGCTGTTTTTT. Translated, it gives CASSLLADSTGELFF.

The rearrangement joins TRBV6-1 to TRBJ2-3; 10 bases align to TRBD2. V shed 8 bases and J 3 bases; nucleotides not matched to a gene: 2. Germline V gene sequence: CDR1 MNHNS, CDR2 SASEGT. The CDR3 runs to 13 residues. CDR3 residues: CASQTSGTDTQYF. The DNA of the CDR3 is TGTGCCAGCCAGACTAGCGGGACAGATACGCAGTATTTT.

This chain joins TRBV4-3 and TRBJ2-3, with D possibly matching TRBD1 (6 bases). This CDR3 has 16 residues. The germline V gene encodes CDR1 LGHNA and CDR2 YSLEER. The V end was cut by 2 bases, the J end by 5 bases, with 17 bases between. This chain's CDR3 is CASSQFRGGTGDTQYF. In DNA, the CDR3 is TGCGCCAGCAGCCAATTCAGGGGTGGGACGGGAGATACGCAGTATTTT.

The chain has TRBV6-5 and TRBJ2-2; D perhaps matches TRBD2 (6 bases). This CDR3 has 15 residues. The V and J ends lost 5 bases and 4 bases respectively, with 14 bases between them. Germline V gene sequence: CDR1 MNHEY, CDR2 SVGAGI. The CDR3 protein is CASSPGLGGTGELFF. The CDR3 bases are TGTGCCAGCAGTCCGGGACTGGGGGGCACCGGGGAGCTGTTTTTT.

The CDR3 DNA reads TGCGCCAGCAGCTTAGGGCGGGGGCTGGCGAACACCGGGGAGCTGTTTTTT. Protein product: CASSLGRGLANTGELFF. The chain links TRBV5-1 to TRBJ2-2, with a tentative D call TRBD2 (7 bases). Germline-derived CDR1 and CDR2 are SGHRS and YFSETQ. V lost 2 bases and J lost 0, with 14 bases in between. The CDR3 is made up of 17 amino acids.

The V call is TRBV5-6, the J call TRBJ1-4; 8 nucleotides agree with TRBD1. CDR3 length: 14 amino acids. CDR1 SGHDT and CDR2 YYEEEE come from the germline V gene. V trimming: 0 bases; J trimming: 8 bases; junction bases outside the gene matches: 3. In DNA form, the CDR3 reads TGTGCCAGCAGCTTGGACAGGGGGGGCGAAAAACTGTTTTTT. Protein: CASSLDRGGEKLFF.

This chain links TRBV7-9 with TRBJ2-3; D is undetermined. The V end lost 4 bases, the J end lost 0 bases, and 2 bases lay between the germline ends. The CDR3 sequence is 12 residues long. Germline V gene sequence: CDR1 SEHNR, CDR2 FQNEAQ (reference sequence). CDR3 DNA: TGTGCCAGCAGCTCTAGCACAGATACGCAGTATTTT. Its protein product is CASSSSTDTQYF.